One T cell receptor beta chain is described in this entry. It lacks a known antigen. No much larger clone exists at a distance of one base, and base qualities are not known. Donors were a few dozen systemically healthy Caucasian individuals from Russia aged about 6 to 100 years. About 9.6 milliliters of peripheral blood were collected from each donor into EDTA-treated Vacutainer tubes. Ficoll-Paque density-gradient centrifugation was used to isolate PBMCs, with at least 6 million per sample. Total RNA, at least 6 micrograms per sample, was extracted from PBMCs with Trizol reagent. For every donor, flow cytometry on a PBMC aliquot measured the percentage of naive CD45RAhigh/CD27high T cells. The source of the sample is a study of blood T cells in healthy people across ages (dated by TCRdb to 2013 to 2016). Background for the entire study: In model experiments, roughly one uniquely barcoded TCR beta cDNA molecule per two T cells was captured by template switching. The donors were divided into four age groups: young (average around 17 years), middle-aged (roughly 42), aged (about 60) and long-lived (about 79). Donors of different ages were randomly distributed across sequencing lanes to avoid experimental bias. The study analyzed two additional independent replicas of 1 million unique cDNA reads from the same blood draw for two donors, one aged 18 to 30 and one aged 80 or older. Age-related changes in TCR beta repertoire diversity were measured in the study by deep sequencing normalized with unique cDNA molecular identifiers.

There are 14 amino acids in the CDR3, from cysteine to phenylalanine inclusive. Only the CDR3 part of the read is kept: 42 bases, read in frame from the first base. The germline V gene sets CDR1 to SQVTM and CDR2 to ANQGSEA. Germline trimming: 6 bases from V, 1 base from J; junction bases outside gene matches: 5. Overall study outcomes, separate from this receptor: Observed TCR beta diversity per million T cells fell roughly linearly with age, and a significant reduction was already apparent by age approximately 41. Since profiling was done on bulk unsorted PBMCs, naive and antigen-experienced compartments could not be conclusively compared. Compared with the aged group, more naive CD4+ T cells, fewer expanded clones and increased TCR diversity were shown by the long-lived group, suggesting age selection. Because the CMV infection status of the donors was unknown, age-related changes in expanded clonotypes may potentially have been confounded. Total diversity estimates from one million sequenced T cells were considered lower bounds and underestimates. There was a strong correlation between observed TCR beta diversity and the percentage of naive T cells measured by flow cytometry.

Libraries were made using 5' RACE. The instrument given in TCRdb is Illumina HiSeq 2500. The second PCR ran for roughly 6 to 11 cycles and used a J-beta primer mix along with a sample-barcoded 5' primer. A unique molecular identifier was introduced onto each TCR beta cDNA molecule by a template-switch 5' adaptor carrying 12 random nucleotides. Each sample yielded at least 3 million CDR3-containing paired-end reads. First-strand cDNA was synthesized from all RNA with the Mint cDNA synthesis kit, primed by a TRBC-specific oligonucleotide. All cDNA was treated with uracil-DNA glycosylase and then went through a first 18-cycle PCR with the universal primers M1SS and BC2_uni_R. Concerning the study's data processing: For normalization, 1 million high-quality reads, each with a distinct molecular identifier, were randomly selected from each sample. Instead of being binned into consensus sequences, reads with shared molecular identifiers were discarded. CDR3 identification, clonotype clustering and error correction used MiTCR with a Q25 quality threshold and the strictest error-elimination algorithm. A nonparametric unseen species model with Euler transformation was used to estimate lower-bound total TCR beta diversity. TCRdb passed the public sequencing reads through fastp at Q25 and MiXCR, retaining productive beta sequences. Identical CDR3 proteins give one entry, which carries the most common genes and DNA. TCRdb's processing, not the authors' own work, is the source of the V and J calls. This sample has 1.2 million to 1.5 million distinct CDR3 sequences in its table, and roughly 59% of those were observed once. 6.7% of the sample rests with the top ten.

The chain is encoded by TRBV29-1 joined to TRBJ1-1, with 10 central nucleotides matching TRBD1. The sample was blood. The TCR sequence derives from a man aged 18 to 30 in good health. The DNA sequence follows: TGCAGCGTAGCCAGACAGGGGGCGAACACTGAAGCTTTCTTT. This translates into CSVARQGANTEAFF.